A single T cell receptor (beta chain) is shown here with its context. This entry belongs to a study of blood T cell repertoires in COVID-19. Study-wide context: The samples span acute and convalescent COVID-19 from the United States, Italy and Spain. In each case, the material was cDNA or gDNA derived from T cells, B-cell-depleted T cells, or PBMCs.

Trimming stripped 7 bases from V and 1 base from J, with 10 bases between. Germline V gives CDR1 SNHLY, CDR2 FYNNEI. CDR3 length: 13 residues. In the original analysis: From reference gene primer amplification, estimates of nucleated cell counts were derived. Clones were read by immunoSEQ multiplex PCR, and TCRdb kept only the in-frame ones, dropping some. The V and J calls and clone size are taken from that table; D and trimming were inferred from the DNA. Counted here are about 170,000 clones, around 82% occurring once; the ten biggest clones make up roughly 6.4%. A Seattle source enrolled patients during active infection and followed them longitudinally.

This TCR was sampled from a woman aged 40 to 50 with COVID-19, enrolled during active disease. Sequenced material: peripheral blood. The chain employs TRBV2 and TRBJ1-1, with D unclear. The CDR3 DNA sequence: TGTGCCAGCATGGTTAAACAGAACACTGAAGCTTTCTTT. This gives the protein CASMVKQNTEAFF.